This is a list of T cell receptor beta chains from one sample in a study of regulatory T cells in long-lasting Graves disease. TCRdb used MiXCR to reprocess the multiplex PCR reads, holding one entry per CDR3 protein. Of about 530,000 distinct CDR3 sequences listed, around 16% are singletons. The sample also formed part of further work on T cells in Graves' hyperthyroidism and ophthalmopathy.

The sample in question was peripheral blood mononuclear cells (PBMCs), obtained at new diagnosis, from a patient treated with antithyroid drugs. The receptors come from a woman aged 35-65 years with Graves disease. Both conserved end residues are part of each CDR3. The D gene is left open where the match is weak. Size values are once, few and many counts, or a class for expanded clones, and some rows have none.

j_gene	abundance	v_gene	d_gene	CDR3aa	CDR3nt
TRBJ1-2	many	TRBV28	-	CASSWTDLSGYTF	TGTGCCAGCAGTTGGACAGATCTGTCTGGCTACACCTTC
TRBJ1-4	many	TRBV20-1	-	CSAREGGEREKLFF	TGCAGTGCTAGAGAAGGGGGGGAGCGGGAAAAACTGTTTTTT
TRBJ2-7	many	TRBV9	-	CASSVARGRGGLSYEQYF	TGTGCCAGCAGCGTAGCGAGGGGACGGGGTGGGCTATCCTACGAGCAGTACTTC
TRBJ2-3	many	TRBV10-3	TRBD2	CAIRLAGGTDTQYF	TGTGCCATCAGACTAGCGGGGGGGACAGATACGCAGTATTTT
TRBJ1-2	-	TRBV29-1	-	CSVEDGQLYGYTF	TGCAGCGTTGAAGACGGGCAGCTATATGGCTACACCTTC
TRBJ2-2	-	TRBV10-3	-	CAISARAGELFF	TGTGCCATCAGTGCGAGGGCCGGGGAGCTGTTTTTT
TRBJ1-1	many	TRBV12-3/TRBV12-4	TRBD1	CASSTQGAGAFF	TGTGCCAGCAGTACACAGGGGGCTGGGGCTTTCTTT
TRBJ1-1	few	TRBV5-4	TRBD1	CASSYGQGVGTEAFF	TGTGCCAGCAGCTACGGACAGGGTGTCGGCACTGAAGCTTTCTTT
TRBJ1-3	-	TRBV12-3/TRBV12-4	-	CASSPSGEAGNTIYF	TGTGCCAGCAGTCCCTCTGGGGAGGCTGGAAACACCATATATTTT
TRBJ2-1	many	TRBV6-1	TRBD1	CASSLARGPYNEQFF	TGTGCCAGCAGCCTCGCTAGGGGGCCTTACAATGAGCAGTTCTTC
TRBJ2-3	many	TRBV2	-	CASSEGLDSTDTQYF	TGTGCCAGCAGTGAAGGATTGGACAGCACAGATACGCAGTATTTT
TRBJ1-5	-	TRBV4-1	-	CASSSEGEGQPQHF	TGCGCCAGCAGCTCAGAGGGAGAGGGGCAGCCCCAGCATTTT
TRBJ2-7	many	TRBV12-3/TRBV12-4	-	CASRMTGTRSYEQYF	TGTGCCAGCAGAATGACCGGGACACGGAGCTACGAGCAGTACTTC
TRBJ1-5	many	TRBV20-1	TRBD1	CSALQGESQPQHF	TGCAGTGCTTTACAGGGGGAATCGCAGCCCCAGCATTTT
TRBJ2-7	many	TRBV28	TRBD1	CASSSGRGSYEQYF	TGTGCCAGCAGTTCGGGCAGGGGGAGCTACGAGCAGTACTTC
TRBJ2-3	few	TRBV11-2	-	CASSFTGGHDIGDTQYF	TGTGCCAGCAGCTTTACCGGGGGCCACGATATCGGGGATACGCAGTATTTT
TRBJ1-3	-	TRBV19	-	CASNPGNTIYF	TGTGCCAGTAATCCCGGAAACACCATATATTTT
TRBJ2-2	few	TRBV5-1	TRBD1	CASKGQGNTGELFF	TGCGCCAGCAAGGGACAGGGGAACACCGGGGAGCTGTTTTTT
TRBJ1-2	many	TRBV12-3/TRBV12-4	-	CASSPSGALGYGYTF	TGTGCCAGCAGTCCCTCGGGTGCGCTGGGCTATGGCTACACCTTC
TRBJ1-4	many	TRBV7-2	-	CASSLAPGKEKLFF	TGTGCCAGCAGCTTAGCCCCGGGGAAGGAAAAACTGTTTTTT